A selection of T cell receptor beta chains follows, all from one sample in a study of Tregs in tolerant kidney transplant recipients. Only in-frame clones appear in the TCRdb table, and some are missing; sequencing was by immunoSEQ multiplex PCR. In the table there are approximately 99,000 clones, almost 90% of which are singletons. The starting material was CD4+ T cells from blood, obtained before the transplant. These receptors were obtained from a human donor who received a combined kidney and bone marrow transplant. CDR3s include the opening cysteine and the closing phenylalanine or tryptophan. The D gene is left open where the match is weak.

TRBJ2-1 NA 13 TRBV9 TGTGCCAGCAGCGTAGCGCAGGGTAGTGAGCAGTTCTTC CASSVAQGSEQFF
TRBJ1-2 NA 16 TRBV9 TGTGCCAGCAGCCTTTCGGGGGGGCGACCCTCCTATGGCTACACCTTC CASSLSGGRPSYGYTF
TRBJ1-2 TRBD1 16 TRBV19 TGTGCCAGTAGTACCAACCGGGACAGACTTAACTATGGCTACACCTTC CASSTNRDRLNYGYTF
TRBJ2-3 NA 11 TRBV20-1 TGCAGTGCTCCTACGAGAGATACGCAGTATTTT CSAPTRDTQYF
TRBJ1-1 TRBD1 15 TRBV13 TGTGCCAGCAGCTTACGGACAGGGGGCGGCACTGAAGCTTTCTTT CASSLRTGGGTEAFF
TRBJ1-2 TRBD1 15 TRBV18 TGTGCCAGCTCCCTTAAGGAGGGGGCCTCGGTCGGCTACACCTTC CASSLKEGASVGYTF
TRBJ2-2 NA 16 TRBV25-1 TGTGCCAGCAGTGAGGGTGGCAGGGTGGGCACCGGGGAGCTGTTTTTT CASSEGGRVGTGELFF
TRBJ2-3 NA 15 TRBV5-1 TGCGCCAGCAGCGAATACAGGATTAGCACAGATACGCAGTATTTT CASSEYRISTDTQYF
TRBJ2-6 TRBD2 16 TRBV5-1 TGCGCCAGCAGCCTGCGGGGGGGCGCAGGGGCCAACGTCCTGACTTTC CASSLRGGAGANVLTF
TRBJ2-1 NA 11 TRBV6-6 TGTGCCAGCAGTTACTCGGGCAGGAAGTTCTTC CASSYSGRKFF
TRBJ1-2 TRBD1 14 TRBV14 TGTGCCAGCAGCCAAGCGACAGGGAGGAATGGCTACACCTTC CASSQATGRNGYTF
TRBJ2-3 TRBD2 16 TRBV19 TGTGCCAGTAGTGTGGCGGGGGGGAGAAGCACAGATACGCAGTATTTT CASSVAGGRSTDTQYF
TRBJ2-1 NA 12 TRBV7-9 TGTGCCAGCAGCTTAATAATGAATGAGCAGTTCTTC CASSLIMNEQFF
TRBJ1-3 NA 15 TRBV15 TGTGCCACCAGCAGAGAGAGGGCCTCTGGAAACACCATATATTTT CATSRERASGNTIYF
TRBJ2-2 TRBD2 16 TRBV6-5 TGTGCCAGCAGTTACTCTAGCGGGAGTCAGGGCGGGGAGCTGTTTTTT CASSYSSGSQGGELFF